This is a list of T cell receptor beta chains from one sample in a study of cytomegalovirus exposure and HLA in healthy donors. The data were produced by immunoSEQ multiplex PCR, yet TCRdb's version contains in-frame clones alone and is incomplete. This repertoire shows 100,000 to 150,000 clones, 75% to 80% found once; its top ten account for roughly 1%. The sequenced sample consisted of PBMCs. All receptors come from a woman aged 55-70 years in good health and CMV-seronegative. Each CDR3 is given with its conserved first and last residue. A D gene is named only where the DNA matches it firmly. Clone size appears in some rows only: once, few, many, or a class for an expanded clone.

-	-	TRBV5-1	TRBJ2-6	TGCGCCAGCAGGAGCTCAACTGGGGCCAACGTCCTGACTTTC	CASRSSTGANVLTF
-	-	TRBV14	TRBJ2-5	TGTGCCAGCAGCCCCCGACGGGGGTTGGGTCAAGAGACCCAGTACTTC	CASSPRRGLGQETQYF
-	-	TRBV28	TRBJ1-4	TGTGCCAGCAGCCCAAAGGGGGCAACTAATGAAAAACTGTTTTTT	CASSPKGATNEKLFF
TRBD2	-	TRBV4-1	TRBJ2-2	TGCGCCAGCAGCCAAGGGACTAGCGGGATACCTGCGGAGCTGTTTTTT	CASSQGTSGIPAELFF
-	-	TRBV2	TRBJ2-7	TGTGCCAGCAGTGACAGCTCGCTGAAGTCGGAGGAGCAGTACTTC	CASSDSSLKSEEQYF
TRBD1	-	TRBV2	TRBJ2-1	TGTGCCAGCAGTGAATGGGGACAGAGAAATGAGCAGTTCTTC	CASSEWGQRNEQFF
-	-	TRBV7-8	TRBJ1-5	TGTGCCAGCAGCCGCGCGGGGGGCAATCAGCCCCAGCATTTT	CASSRAGGNQPQHF
TRBD2	-	TRBV5-1	TRBJ2-2	TGCGCCAGCAGCTTTTTAACTAGCGGGAGAGGCACCGGGGAGCTGTTTTTT	CASSFLTSGRGTGELFF
TRBD2	-	TRBV5-1	TRBJ2-7	TGCGCCAGCAGCTTCGGCTCGGGGGGCTACGAGCAGTACTTC	CASSFGSGGYEQYF
TRBD1	-	TRBV7-8	TRBJ1-1	TGTGCCAGCAGCTTATTAGGACAGGGGGTTACTGAAGCTTTCTTT	CASSLLGQGVTEAFF
-	few	TRBV9	TRBJ2-1	TGTGCCAGCAGCCCCCGAGGGCCCTCCTACAATGAGCAGTTCTTC	CASSPRGPSYNEQFF
TRBD2	-	TRBV5-4	TRBJ2-5	TGTGCCAGCAGCAAGGGGACTAGCGGAAAAGAGACCCAGTACTTC	CASSKGTSGKETQYF
TRBD1	-	TRBV28	TRBJ1-1	TGTGCCAGCAGCCCGACAGGGCCCGGGGCTTTCTTT	CASSPTGPGAFF
-	-	TRBV6-1	TRBJ2-6	TGTGCCAGCGGAGACAGCCTCTCTGGGGCCAACGTCCTGACTTTC	CASGDSLSGANVLTF
-	-	TRBV11-2	TRBJ2-7	TGTGCCAGCAGCTTAGGGGCAGGGTACGAGCAGTACTTC	CASSLGAGYEQYF
TRBD1	-	TRBV18	TRBJ1-5	TGTGCCAGCTCACTCTCCGGGACAGTTGACAATCAGCCCCAGCATTTT	CASSLSGTVDNQPQHF
TRBD2	once	TRBV5-1	TRBJ2-3	TGCGCCAGCAGCTTGGGACTAGCTGGCACAGATACGCAGTATTTT	CASSLGLAGTDTQYF
-	-	TRBV11-2	TRBJ2-7	TGTGCCAGCAGCTTAGGCCCAGGGGGCGCCCCGGGGGGCGAGCAGTACTTC	CASSLGPGGAPGGEQYF
TRBD1	-	TRBV2	TRBJ2-7	TGTGCCAGCAGCGACAGGGGCAGTTTCTCCTACGAGCAGTACTTC	CASSDRGSFSYEQYF
-	-	TRBV19	TRBJ1-2	TGTGCCAGTAACTCGCGGGGTTTTCCTAACTATGGCTACACCTTC	CASNSRGFPNYGYTF
-	once	TRBV5-1	TRBJ2-1	TGCGCCAGTCGACCCGGGCAGGGGTCCTACAATGAGCAGTTCTTC	CASRPGQGSYNEQFF
-	-	TRBV4-1	TRBJ2-1	TGCGCCAGCAGCCCAGACCCTTCCAGCTCCTACAATGAGCAGTTCTTC	CASSPDPSSSYNEQFF
TRBD1	few	TRBV5-4	TRBJ1-2	TGTGCCAGCAGCTTGTACTCGACAGGGAGGAGCTATGGCTACACCTTC	CASSLYSTGRSYGYTF
-	-	TRBV11-2	TRBJ2-1	TGTGCCAGCAGCTTAGTTAGCGAGCAGTTCTTC	CASSLVSEQFF
-	few	TRBV10-3	TRBJ2-4	TGTGCCATCAGTGAGGGGCAGGCCAAAAACATTCAGTACTTC	CAISEGQAKNIQYF
TRBD1	-	TRBV18	TRBJ2-5	TGTGCCAGCTCACCGGGACAGGTACAAGAGACCCAGTACTTC	CASSPGQVQETQYF
TRBD1	-	TRBV6-1	TRBJ1-2	TGTGCCACCAGGCGGGGTCTGGACAGGGGGGATGGCTACACCTTC	CATRRGLDRGDGYTF
TRBD1	-	TRBV12-5	TRBJ1-5	TGTGCTAGTGGTTTAGGGGACAGGGGGAACAATCAGCCCCAGCATTTT	CASGLGDRGNNQPQHF
TRBD1	-	TRBV5-1	TRBJ1-2	TGCGCCAGCAGCCTGGACAGGGAGAAGGTTTATGGCTACACCTTC	CASSLDREKVYGYTF
-	-	TRBV29-1	TRBJ2-1	TGCAGCGTTGAAAACACAGGGAAAATTTCCTACAATGAGCAGTTCTTC	CSVENTGKISYNEQFF
TRBD1	once	TRBV2	TRBJ1-2	TGTGCCAGCACAACAGGGGTAGGGTATGGCTACACCTTC	CASTTGVGYGYTF
-	-	TRBV10-1	TRBJ2-7	TGCGCCAGCAGTGCGGACGGGCCGGGGGAGCAGTACTTC	CASSADGPGEQYF
TRBD2	-	TRBV28	TRBJ2-7	TGTGCCAGCCGTCTCTATCGACTAGCGGAAAAAGGTAGCTCCTACGAGCAGTACTTC	CASRLYRLAEKGSSYEQYF
TRBD1	-	TRBV19	TRBJ1-5	TGTGCCAGTACTAGAGACAGGGTTAGCAATCAGCCCCAGCATTTT	CASTRDRVSNQPQHF
-	once	TRBV21-1	TRBJ2-5	TGTGCCAGCAGCTTTCACGACAGGGGGCGCCGAAAAGAGACCCAGTACTTC	CASSFHDRGRRKETQYF
-	once	TRBV7-9	TRBJ2-7	TGTGCCAGCAGATCCGGGACACACTCCTACGAGCAGTACTTC	CASRSGTHSYEQYF
-	-	TRBV7-6	TRBJ2-3	TGTGCCAGCAGCCCTAGCGTGGTGACAGATACGCAGTATTTT	CASSPSVVTDTQYF
TRBD2	-	TRBV4-2	TRBJ2-3	TGTGCCAGCAGCCCTATAGCGGGGGGGAGCACAGATACGCAGTATTTT	CASSPIAGGSTDTQYF
-	-	TRBV28	TRBJ1-5	TGTGCCAGCAGTTTAACATCGGGAGATCAGCCCCAGCATTTT	CASSLTSGDQPQHF
-	-	TRBV7-6	TRBJ2-3	TGTGCCAGCAGCGCTCGACAGGTCGGCACAGATACGCAGTATTTT	CASSARQVGTDTQYF
-	-	TRBV6-1	TRBJ2-7	TGTGCCAGCCACGTTGCGGACTCCTACGAGCAGTACTTC	CASHVADSYEQYF
TRBD2	-	TRBV10-3	TRBJ2-7	TGTGCCATCAGTGAGTCGACGGGGAGGGTTCAGACCTACGAGCAGTACTTC	CAISESTGRVQTYEQYF
TRBD1	once	TRBV5-5	TRBJ1-1	TGTGCCAGCAGCGGGACAGGGAGGATGAACACTGAAGCTTTCTTT	CASSGTGRMNTEAFF
TRBD2	-	TRBV7-9	TRBJ2-7	TGTTCCAGCAGCTTAGACTCAAAGGGGACTAGCGGGAGGGAGCAGTACTTC	CSSSLDSKGTSGREQYF
TRBD1	-	TRBV5-5	TRBJ2-2	TGTGCCAGCAGGAGGACAGGGAACACCGGGGAGCTGTTTTTT	CASRRTGNTGELFF
TRBD1	-	TRBV6-1	TRBJ2-7	TGTGCCAGCAGCCTGGACAGGGGGGCTCCCTACGAGCAGTACTTC	CASSLDRGAPYEQYF
-	-	TRBV7-2	TRBJ1-2	TGTGCCAGCAGCTCAAGCGTAGGAACTGGCTACACCTTC	CASSSSVGTGYTF
TRBD1	-	TRBV28	TRBJ1-2	TGTGCCAGCAGCTGGGGACAGGGCTATGGCTACACCTTC	CASSWGQGYGYTF
-	-	TRBV7-2	TRBJ2-7	TGTGCCAGCAGCTTGGCATTCCCCAACGAGCAGTACTTC	CASSLAFPNEQYF
TRBD2	-	TRBV19	TRBJ2-4	TGTGCCAGTAGTACCCCCGGGACTAGCGGGAGAAACATTCAGTACTTC	CASSTPGTSGRNIQYF
-	once	TRBV28	TRBJ1-2	TGTGCCAGCACCCCGCGGGCCCCTCGAGGCTACACCTTC	CASTPRAPRGYTF
-	-	TRBV19	TRBJ2-2	TGTGCCAGTAGTCCTTACCCGCGACAGAACACCGGGGAGCTGTTTTTT	CASSPYPRQNTGELFF
TRBD1	-	TRBV27	TRBJ2-7	TGTGCCAGCAGTTCACCTGGGACAGCTGCCTACGAGCAGTACTTC	CASSSPGTAAYEQYF
-	-	TRBV30	TRBJ2-1	TGTGCCTGGAGTGTACAGGGACTACCCTTCTCCTACAATGAGCAGTTCTTC	CAWSVQGLPFSYNEQFF
-	-	TRBV21-1	TRBJ1-5	TGTGCCAGCAGCAAAGGAACTACCGGGACAGGGGACCGTCAGCCCCAGCATTTT	CASSKGTTGTGDRQPQHF